These 15 T cell receptor beta chains originate from one sample sequenced in a study of tumor-infiltrating lymphocytes in oesophageal squamous cell carcinoma. TCRdb itself ran the PCR reads through MiXCR, one entry per CDR3 protein. The data contain approximately 7,800 distinct CDR3 sequences, around 14% of them singletons. Sequencing was performed on blood. The receptors were gathered from a male donor with esophageal squamous cell carcinoma.

This clonotype showed up many times. V and J are TRBV19 and TRBJ2-1; 9 bases are a match to TRBD1. This CDR3 spans 13 amino acids. Germline V lookup: CDR1 LNHDA, CDR2 SQIVND (reference sequence). Trimming took 10 bases from V and 7 from J; bases not matched to a gene: 8. CDR3 sequence (DNA): TGTGCCACCAAAGGGACAGGGTATAATGAGCAGTTCTTC. Its protein product is CATKGTGYNEQFF.

The chain uses TRBV28 and TRBJ2-7; D uncertain. Trimming removed 6 bases at V and 5 bases at J, with 20 bases between. The CDR3 is made up of 15 amino acids. CDR1 MDHEN and CDR2 SYDVKM come from the germline V gene. DNA for the CDR3: TGTGCCAGCAGCCCCAGGTCCCGCGGTTGGAACGAGCAGTACTTC. It translates to CASSPRSRGWNEQYF.

In its sample, this clonotype was seen many times. Here the CDR3 reads CASSEVAGGNTEAFF. The DNA of the CDR3 is TGTGCCAGCAGTGAAGTGGCAGGGGGGAACACTGAAGCTTTCTTT. The chain employs TRBV6-1 and TRBJ1-1; 7 nucleotides agree with TRBD1. With V trimmed by 1 base and J by 1 base, 3 bases remained unmatched. CDR3 length: 15 amino acids. The germline gives CDR1 MNHNS, CDR2 SASEGT.

The V and J genes are TRBV12-3 or TRBV12-4 and TRBJ1-5, with D perhaps TRBD1 (5 bases). This CDR3 region has 16 residues. V dropped 3 bases and J dropped 1 base, with 13 bases sitting between them. CDR3 in amino acids: CASSFGGGISNQPQHF. The CDR3 nucleotides read TGTGCCAGCAGTTTTGGCGGGGGGATAAGCAATCAGCCCCAGCATTTT.

Details on this clonotype: As the CDR3 is not closed by the conserved phenylalanine or tryptophan, this likely results from a read error. Because the CDR3's place on the DNA is in doubt, the DNA is left out and the CDR3 is given as listed by TCRdb. This chain uses TRBV6-1 with TRBJ2-1; the table assigns TRBD1, which was not confirmed against the DNA. CDR1 is MNHNS and CDR2 is SASEGT in the germline V gene. Counting both end residues, the CDR3 totals 16 amino acids. The chain's CDR3 is CASEITGTNYGYTFGS.

The chain combines TRBV5-4 with TRBJ1-5; maybe TRBD1 (6 bases). CDR3 size: 12 residues. Deletions cut 4 bases from V and 9 bases from J, with 11 bases between. Germline V lookup: CDR1 SGHNT, CDR2 YYREEE (reference sequence). The CDR3, as DNA: TGTGCCAGCAGCCTGGGGGCGGGGCCCCAGCATTTT. Translation: CASSLGAGPQHF.

This clonotype has at least ten counts. The chain uses TRBV27 and TRBJ1-1; the match to TRBD1 covers 9 bases. Per germline, CDR1 MNHEY and CDR2 SMNVEV (reference sequence). The length of the CDR3 is 14 residues. The ends lost 6 bases at V and 7 bases at J; junction bases unmatched: 9. CDR3 sequence (DNA): TGTGCCAGCAGCAACAGGGGGCTTTTGGGTGAAGCTTTCTTT. This encodes CASSNRGLLGEAFF.

This clonotype ranks as medium-sized. The CDR3 DNA reads as TGTGCCAGCAGCCTCGGTAGGGAGACCCAGTACTTC. It is translated as CASSLGRETQYF. This chain connects TRBV12-3 or TRBV12-4 to TRBJ2-5; D remains unclear. The CDR3 has 12 residues. Trimming removed 6 bases at V and 5 bases at J, with 10 bases between.

Of note for this clonotype: This may stem from a read error, because a much larger clone lies one nucleotide away. The chain joins TRBV12-3 or TRBV12-4 to TRBJ2-3; D possibly corresponds to TRBD2 (5 bases). This CDR3 contains 15 residues. V dropped 6 bases and J dropped 14 bases, with 27 bases sitting between them. The chain's CDR3 is CASSRGPLNTGELYF. The CDR3 region has the DNA TGTGCCAGCAGCAGAGGACCCTTAAACACCGGGGAGCTGTATTTT.

Many counts were recorded for this clonotype. The chain combines TRBV6-1 with TRBJ2-2; 7 nucleotides agree with TRBD1. The germline CDR1 and CDR2 sequences are MNHNS and SASEGT. Trimming took 6 bases from V and 5 from J; bases not matched to a gene: 9. This CDR3 contains 15 residues. The CDR3 loop reads CASRDRAGVTGELFF. CDR3 DNA sequence: TGTGCCAGCAGAGACAGGGCCGGGGTTACCGGGGAGCTGTTTTTT.

This clonotype was seen repeatedly, ten times or more. The germline gene is not matched at one end of the junction; a read error may be the cause. This sequence joins TRBV6-1 and TRBJ2-7; 7 nucleotides line up with TRBD1. This CDR3 has 15 amino acids. Per the germline V gene, CDR1 is MNHNS and CDR2 is SASEGT. The CDR3 sequence is CASSSNRDRNSPLHF. CDR3 bases: TGTGCCAGCAGTTCAAACCGGGACAGAAATTCACCCCTCCACTTC.

This clonotype has more than one count but fewer than ten. The V gene is TRBV19, the J gene TRBJ1-1; possible D gene TRBD1, 6 bases. V gave up 10 bases and J gave up 6 bases, with 21 bases separating them. The CDR3 is made up of 14 amino acids. CDR1 is LNHDA and CDR2 is SQIVND in the germline V gene (reference sequence). Here the CDR3 DNA reads TGTGCCACCAACCCACGAGCGGGGGGCTCTGAAGCTTTCTTT. Its translation is CATNPRAGGSEAFF.

The table lists this clonotype with many counts. The V call is TRBV14, the J call TRBJ2-3; 7 bases match TRBD2. V gave up 6 bases and J gave up 1 base; unmatched junction bases: 4. CDR3 size: 14 residues. Germline V CDR1 and CDR2: SGHDN, FVKESK. For the CDR3, the DNA is TGTGCCAGCAGAGGAGGACTAGGCACAGATACGCAGTATTTT. It specifies CASRGGLGTDTQYF.

For this clonotype: No conserved phenylalanine or tryptophan is present at the end of the CDR3, so a read error is the likely explanation. The DNA is left out, because the CDR3 cannot be placed on it with certainty; the CDR3 is given as TCRdb lists it. The chain employs TRBV6-2 or TRBV6-3 and TRBJ2-6; TRBD1 reflects the table's D call only, with no check against the DNA. In germline, CDR1 is MNHEY, CDR2 SVGEGT. The CDR3 spans 9 residues, counting both ends. CDR3 loop: CASSYSTGQ.

This clonotype was counted many times. V is TRBV25-1 and J is TRBJ1-4, with a weak D call TRBD1 (5 bases). The CDR3 is made up of 11 amino acids. The germline gives CDR1 MGHDK, CDR2 SYGVNS. With 7 bases removed from V and 14 bases from J, the gap between germline ends came to 14 bases. Here the CDR3 reads CASTDSGGLFF. The CDR3 nucleotides read TGTGCCAGCACAGACTCCGGGGGGCTGTTTTTT.